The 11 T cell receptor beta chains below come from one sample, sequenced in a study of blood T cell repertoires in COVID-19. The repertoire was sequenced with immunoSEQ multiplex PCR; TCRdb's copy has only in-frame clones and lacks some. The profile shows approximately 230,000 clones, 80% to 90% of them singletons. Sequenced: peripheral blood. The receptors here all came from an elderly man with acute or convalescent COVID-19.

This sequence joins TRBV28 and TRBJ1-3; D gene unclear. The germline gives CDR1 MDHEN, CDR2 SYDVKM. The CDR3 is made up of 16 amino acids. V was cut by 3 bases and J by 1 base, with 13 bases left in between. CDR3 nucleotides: TGTGCCAGCAGTTTTAACCCGGGAGGGTCTGGAAACACCATATATTTT. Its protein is CASSFNPGGSGNTIYF.

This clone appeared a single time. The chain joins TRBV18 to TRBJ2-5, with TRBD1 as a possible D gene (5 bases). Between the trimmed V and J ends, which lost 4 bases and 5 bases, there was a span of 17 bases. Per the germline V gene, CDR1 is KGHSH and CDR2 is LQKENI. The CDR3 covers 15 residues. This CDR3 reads CASSLLRDLGETQYF. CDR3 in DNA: TGTGCCAGCTCACTCCTCAGGGATTTGGGGGAGACCCAGTACTTC.

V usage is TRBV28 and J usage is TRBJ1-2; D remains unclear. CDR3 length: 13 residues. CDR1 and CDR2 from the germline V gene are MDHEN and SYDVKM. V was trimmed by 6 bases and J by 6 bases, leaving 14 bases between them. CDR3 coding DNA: TGTGCCAGCAGGAGGGAAGGTTCGAATGGCTACACCTTC. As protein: CASRREGSNGYTF.

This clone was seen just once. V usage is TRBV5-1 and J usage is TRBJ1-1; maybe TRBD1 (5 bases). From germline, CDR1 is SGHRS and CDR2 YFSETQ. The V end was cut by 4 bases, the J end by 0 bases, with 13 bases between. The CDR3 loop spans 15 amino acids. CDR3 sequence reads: CASSRGQTLNTEAFF. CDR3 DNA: TGCGCCAGCAGCCGAGGACAAACCTTGAACACTGAAGCTTTCTTT.

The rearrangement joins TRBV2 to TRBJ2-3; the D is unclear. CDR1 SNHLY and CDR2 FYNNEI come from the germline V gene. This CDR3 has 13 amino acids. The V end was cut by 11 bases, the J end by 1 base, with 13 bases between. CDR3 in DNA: TGTGCCTCTAGAACATCCCGCACAGATACGCAGTATTTT. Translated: CASRTSRTDTQYF.

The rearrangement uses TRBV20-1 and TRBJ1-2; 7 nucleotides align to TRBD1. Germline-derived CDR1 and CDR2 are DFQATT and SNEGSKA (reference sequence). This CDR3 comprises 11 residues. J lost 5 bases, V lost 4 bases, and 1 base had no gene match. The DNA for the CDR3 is TGCAGTGCTACAGGGGGATATGGCTACACCTTC. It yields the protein CSATGGYGYTF.

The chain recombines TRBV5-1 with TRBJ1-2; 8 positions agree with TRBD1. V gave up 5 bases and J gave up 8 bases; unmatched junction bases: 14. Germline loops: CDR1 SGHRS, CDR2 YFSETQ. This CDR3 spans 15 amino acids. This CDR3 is CASRQDRANTPGYTF. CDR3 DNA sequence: TGCGCCAGCAGACAGGACAGGGCGAATACTCCCGGCTACACCTTC.

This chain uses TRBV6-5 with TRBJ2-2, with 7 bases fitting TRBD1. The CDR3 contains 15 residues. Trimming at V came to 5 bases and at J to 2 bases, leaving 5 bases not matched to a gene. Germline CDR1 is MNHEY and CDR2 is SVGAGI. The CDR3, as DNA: TGTGCCAGCAGTCAGGGGGACAGAAACACCGGGGAGCTGTTTTTT. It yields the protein CASSQGDRNTGELFF.

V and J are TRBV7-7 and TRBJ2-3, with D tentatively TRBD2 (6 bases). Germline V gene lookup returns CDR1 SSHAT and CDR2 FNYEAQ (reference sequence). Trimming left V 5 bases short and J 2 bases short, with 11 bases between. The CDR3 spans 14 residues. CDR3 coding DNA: TGTGCCAGCAGCCCTGGGGGGTTCACAGATACGCAGTATTTT. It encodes CASSPGGFTDTQYF.

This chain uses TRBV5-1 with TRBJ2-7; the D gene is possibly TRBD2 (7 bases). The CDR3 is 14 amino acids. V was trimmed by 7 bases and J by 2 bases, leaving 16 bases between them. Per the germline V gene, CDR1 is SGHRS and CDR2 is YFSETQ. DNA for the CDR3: TGCGCCAGCGCCCTACAGGGAGGGCCCTACGAGCAGTACTTC. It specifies CASALQGGPYEQYF.

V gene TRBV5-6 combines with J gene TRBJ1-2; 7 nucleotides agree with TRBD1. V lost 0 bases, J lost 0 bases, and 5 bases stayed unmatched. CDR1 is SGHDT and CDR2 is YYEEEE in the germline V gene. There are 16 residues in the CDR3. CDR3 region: CASSLVGQPSNYGYTF. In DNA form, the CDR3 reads TGTGCCAGCAGCTTGGTGGGACAGCCATCTAACTATGGCTACACCTTC.